The rows below give T cell receptor beta chains drawn from one sample of a study of blood T cell repertoires in COVID-19. The method was immunoSEQ multiplex PCR; TCRdb's version includes in-frame clones alone and lacks a portion of them. The data contain 200,000 to 250,000 clones, 80% to 90% of them singletons. Sample: peripheral blood. All receptors derive from a man at least 80 years old with acute or convalescent COVID-19. The CDR3 runs from the conserved cysteine through the conserved F or W. D genes are given only for firm matches. Some rows have no size entry. The others give once, few or many, or a class for an expanded clone.

D gene	clone size	V gene	J gene	CDR3 DNA	CDR3 protein
TRBD1	-	TRBV14	TRBJ2-7	TGTGCCAGCAGCCGTCGACAGGGTAACTACGAGCAGTACTTC	CASSRRQGNYEQYF
TRBD1	once	TRBV4-3	TRBJ1-2	TGCGCCAGCAGCCAGGGTTGGGCCAGGGGGGATGGCTACACCTTC	CASSQGWARGDGYTF
-	-	TRBV29-1	TRBJ2-2	TGCAGCGGAAGGTGGGGGGATACCGGGGAGCTGTTTTTT	CSGRWGDTGELFF
TRBD1	-	TRBV14	TRBJ1-5	TGTGCCAGCAGCCAAAGGGACAGGCATAGCAATCAGCCCCAGCATTTT	CASSQRDRHSNQPQHF
TRBD1	-	TRBV28	TRBJ1-5	TGTGCCAGCAGTTACACAGGGGGCAATCAGCCCCAGCATTTT	CASSYTGGNQPQHF
-	-	TRBV5-1	TRBJ2-1	TGCGCCAGCAGCTCGGACTACGGTGAGCAGTTCTTC	CASSSDYGEQFF
-	-	TRBV18	TRBJ2-5	TGTGCCAGCTCAACATTAGAGACCCAGTACTTC	CASSTLETQYF
-	-	TRBV6-4	TRBJ2-2	TGTGCCAGCAGTGAGGTCCAGGGTCGGACCGGGGAGCTGTTTTTT	CASSEVQGRTGELFF
-	-	TRBV5-1	TRBJ2-5	TGCGCCAGCACCGAGGGAGAGACCCAGTACTTC	CASTEGETQYF
-	-	TRBV21-1	TRBJ1-2	TGTGCCAGCAGCAAGACAGGCGATTCTAACTATGGCTACACCTTC	CASSKTGDSNYGYTF
TRBD2	-	TRBV6-2/TRBV6-3	TRBJ2-3	TGTGCCAGCAGTTACACTAAACTAGCGGGAGGTCCAACAGATACGCAGTATTTT	CASSYTKLAGGPTDTQYF
-	-	TRBV4-3	TRBJ1-2	TGCGCCAGCAGCCAAACAACAGGGTTACGCGGCTACACCTTC	CASSQTTGLRGYTF
-	-	TRBV7-2	TRBJ2-2	TGTGCCAGCAGCTTACAGGGCGGGGAGCTGTTTTTT	CASSLQGGELFF
-	-	TRBV5-1	TRBJ1-6	TGCGCCAGCAGCCCCGGTGGCGGAAGCTCCTATAATTCACCCCTCCACTTT	CASSPGGGSSYNSPLHF
TRBD1	-	TRBV7-9	TRBJ2-1	TGTGCCAGCAGCAAAGATGGGACAGGGTGGAGCAATGAGCAGTTCTTC	CASSKDGTGWSNEQFF
-	-	TRBV7-8	TRBJ1-4	TGTGCCAGCAGCCTCCTGTATGAAAAACTGTTTTTT	CASSLLYEKLFF
-	-	TRBV6-2/TRBV6-3	TRBJ2-2	TGTGCCAGCAGCGCGACCAAAGGAGGCACCGGGGAGCTGTTTTTT	CASSATKGGTGELFF
-	-	TRBV12-3/TRBV12-4	TRBJ2-2	TGTGCCAGCAGTTTTTTCCGGACCGGGGAGCTGTTTTTT	CASSFFRTGELFF
-	-	TRBV29-1	TRBJ2-3	TGCAGCGCCTCCGGGACTCTCCGGTATTTT	CSASGTLRYF
TRBD2	once	TRBV27	TRBJ2-7	TGTGCCAGCAGTCCGGGACTAGCGGGTGCGGGGCAGTACTTC	CASSPGLAGAGQYF
TRBD2	-	TRBV6-6	TRBJ2-5	TGTGCCAGCAGGCCCGGACTAGCCGGGGGGACCCAGTACTTC	CASRPGLAGGTQYF
-	-	TRBV6-5	TRBJ1-2	TGTGCCAGCAGTTACACACAGGGTAACTATGGCTACACCTTC	CASSYTQGNYGYTF
TRBD2	-	TRBV4-2	TRBJ2-5	TGTGCCAGCAGCCGCGGGAGGAGTCACCAAGAGACCCAGTACTTC	CASSRGRSHQETQYF
-	-	TRBV29-1	TRBJ2-7	TGCAGCGTTGAAATAGCCCTCAGGGGCCTAGGCGAGCAGTACTTC	CSVEIALRGLGEQYF
-	-	TRBV24-1	TRBJ2-3	TGTGCCACCAGTGATCAGGGGTTAACAGATACGCAGTATTTT	CATSDQGLTDTQYF
-	-	TRBV29-1	TRBJ1-1	TGCAGCGTCCACTTCACCCTCAATCACGGCAGGATTACTGAAGCTTTCTTT	CSVHFTLNHGRITEAFF
-	-	TRBV7-3	TRBJ1-6	TGTGCCAGCAGCTTAACGGAAATTCAGGGAAGGTCCTATAATTCACCCCTCCACTTT	CASSLTEIQGRSYNSPLHF
-	-	TRBV6-5	TRBJ1-1	TGTGCCAGCAGTTACTCAGGGGCCCTCACTGAAGCTTTCTTT	CASSYSGALTEAFF
TRBD2	-	TRBV11-2	TRBJ2-6	TGTGCCAGCAGCTTATATGTAGCGGGACGCTCTGGGGCCAACGTCCTGACTTTC	CASSLYVAGRSGANVLTF
-	-	TRBV11-2	TRBJ2-5	-	CASSSSTGVETQYF
TRBD2	-	TRBV19	TRBJ2-1	TGTGCCAGTAGTGAGCGTGCCGGTACTAGCGCTGTCTCCTACAATGAGCAGTTCTTC	CASSERAGTSAVSYNEQFF
-	-	TRBV5-1	TRBJ2-3	TGCGCCAGCGGAAGAATCAGCGGGAGCACAGATACGCAGTATTTT	CASGRISGSTDTQYF
-	-	TRBV28	TRBJ2-3	TGTGCCAGCAGTTTACACAACACAGATACGCAGTATTTT	CASSLHNTDTQYF
TRBD1	-	TRBV5-1	TRBJ2-7	TGCGCCAGCAGCTTACGGGACAGGGGCGACGAGCAGTACTTC	CASSLRDRGDEQYF
TRBD2	once	TRBV29-1	TRBJ2-1	TGCAGCGTTTCCCCGGGACTAGCAGCCTCGGAGCAGTTCTTC	CSVSPGLAASEQFF
TRBD2	-	TRBV7-8	TRBJ2-5	TGTGCCAGCAGCTTATTCCCGGGACTAGCGGTGGGTGAGACCCAGTACTTC	CASSLFPGLAVGETQYF
-	-	TRBV28	TRBJ1-5	TGTGCCAGCATATCGTCAGGGGCCAACAATCAGCCCCAGCATTTT	CASISSGANNQPQHF
-	-	TRBV27	TRBJ2-7	TGTGCCAGCAGTTTATATCCCATCTCCAACGACTACCAGCAGTACTTC	CASSLYPISNDYQQYF
TRBD2	-	TRBV25-1	TRBJ2-3	TGTGCCAGCAGTGAGAGGACTAGCGGGAGGCCAGATACGCAGTATTTT	CASSERTSGRPDTQYF
-	few	TRBV28	TRBJ2-7	TGTGCCAGCAGTTCCCCTGTCTGGTGGGAGCCGCAGTACTTC	CASSSPVWWEPQYF
TRBD2	-	TRBV4-1	TRBJ2-5	TGCGCCAGCAGCCCGGGAGGGGGGGGTGGAGAGACCCAGTACTTC	CASSPGGGGGETQYF
-	-	TRBV6-5	TRBJ1-5	TGTGCCAGCAGTTACTCCGAACAGAATCAGCCCCAGCATTTT	CASSYSEQNQPQHF
TRBD1	-	TRBV2	TRBJ2-5	TGTGCCAGCAGTGGCAGGGGGGAGACCCAGTACTTC	CASSGRGETQYF
TRBD2	-	TRBV19	TRBJ2-5	TGTGCCAGTAGTATAAGCCCTTCGGGGACGGGAGGGCCCGTCCAAGAGACCCAGTACTTC	CASSISPSGTGGPVQETQYF
TRBD2	-	TRBV25-1	TRBJ2-2	TGTGCCAGCAGGACTAGCGTAAACACCGGGGAGCTGTTTTTT	CASRTSVNTGELFF
TRBD1	-	TRBV5-5	TRBJ1-1	TGTGCCAGCAGGGACAGGGGCACGAACACTGAAGCTTTCTTT	CASRDRGTNTEAFF
TRBD1	-	TRBV5-1	TRBJ2-2	TGCGCCAGCAGCTTGATGGCACAGGGGGCAACCGGGGAGCTGTTTTTT	CASSLMAQGATGELFF
-	many	TRBV28	TRBJ2-7	TGTGCCAGCAGTTTATTCGACAGCGATACTTCCTACGAGCAGTACTTC	CASSLFDSDTSYEQYF
-	-	TRBV28	TRBJ1-2	TGTGCCAGCGGGTCTACAGGTGTTGGCTACACCTTC	CASGSTGVGYTF
-	-	TRBV9	TRBJ2-1	TGTGCCAGCAGCGTATCAGGAAACCACAATGAGCAGTTCTTC	CASSVSGNHNEQFF
TRBD1	-	TRBV11-3	TRBJ2-4	TGTGCCAGCAGCCCTCGGGACAGGGGTTTTGGGGGCAAAAACATTCAGTACTTC	CASSPRDRGFGGKNIQYF